These T cell receptor beta chains were read from a single sample in a study of Ad26.COV2.S vaccination and SARS-CoV-2 variants. Sequencing was performed with immunoSEQ multiplex PCR; in TCRdb, only in-frame clones are kept and a portion is missing. The sample includes some 390,000 clones, 75% to 90% seen only once; the top ten take roughly 3.2%. The sample in question was peripheral blood, obtained in a trial of Ad26.COV2.S vaccine versus placebo. The receptor source for this set is a person between 18 and 59 years old who received the Ad26.COV2.S COVID-19 vaccine or a placebo. Both conserved end residues are part of each CDR3. The D gene is left open where the match is weak. Expanded clones get a size class; other rows say once, few or many, or leave the size out.

V	size	J	D	length	DNA	CDR3
TRBV7-9	NA	TRBJ1-2	NA	13	TGTGCCAGCAGCCTCGGACAGAACTATGGCTACACCTTC	CASSLGQNYGYTF
TRBV5-5	NA	TRBJ2-3	NA	15	TGTGCCAGCAGCTTTAGAGGGGTCCTGAGAGATACGCAGTATTTT	CASSFRGVLRDTQYF
TRBV28	NA	TRBJ2-3	NA	16	TGTGCCAGCAGTGTCATCCGGGACTCATTCACAGATACGCAGTATTTT	CASSVIRDSFTDTQYF
TRBV11-1	NA	TRBJ2-5	TRBD2	16	TGTGCCAGCAGCCCGGCGCGGGGGGCTTTCCAAGAGACCCAGTACTTC	CASSPARGAFQETQYF
TRBV2	NA	TRBJ2-1	NA	12	TGTGCCAGCAGTGAAGGGGCAGGTGAGCAGTTCTTC	CASSEGAGEQFF
TRBV7-2	NA	TRBJ2-3	TRBD2	15	TGTGCCAGCAGCTTAGGTGGGAGGGACCCAGATACGCAGTATTTT	CASSLGGRDPDTQYF
TRBV2	NA	TRBJ1-1	NA	14	TGTGCCAGCAGTCGTGCTATGATGAACACTGAAGCTTTCTTT	CASSRAMMNTEAFF
TRBV19	NA	TRBJ2-3	NA	14	TGTGCCAGTAGTCCCCGAGATAGCACAGATACGCAGTATTTT	CASSPRDSTDTQYF
TRBV6-1	NA	TRBJ1-3	NA	16	TGTGCCAGCAGTGAAGGCAGGATCGGCTCTGGAAACACCATATATTTT	CASSEGRIGSGNTIYF
TRBV28	NA	TRBJ1-3	NA	15	TGTGCCAGCAGTAGTAAAGGTTACTCTGGAAACACCATATATTTT	CASSSKGYSGNTIYF
TRBV5-1	NA	TRBJ2-5	TRBD2	15	TGCGCCAGCAGCTTACCCGGCGGGGGGGAAGAGACCCAGTACTTC	CASSLPGGGEETQYF
TRBV4-1	NA	TRBJ2-1	NA	16	TGCGCCAGCAGCCAGTTACGCGGGGGCCCCTACAATGAGCAGTTCTTC	CASSQLRGGPYNEQFF
TRBV5-1	NA	TRBJ1-1	TRBD1	15	TGCGCCAGCAGGAAAAGACAGGGAAATTTTACTGAAGCTTTCTTT	CASRKRQGNFTEAFF
TRBV14	NA	TRBJ2-3	TRBD1	16	TGTGCCAGCAGCGTCCTCAGGGGGCCAAGCACAGATACGCAGTATTTT	CASSVLRGPSTDTQYF
TRBV5-6	once	TRBJ2-3	TRBD1	14	TGTGCCAGCAGCTTACAGGGGCTAGAAGATACGCAGTATTTT	CASSLQGLEDTQYF
TRBV5-4	NA	TRBJ1-4	NA	13	TGTGCCAGCAGCGTGGGGGTTAATGAAAAACTGTTTTTT	CASSVGVNEKLFF
TRBV7-9	NA	TRBJ1-6	NA	14	TGTGCCAGCAGCTTAGAGAGGGGTTATTCACCCCTCCACTTT	CASSLERGYSPLHF
TRBV5-6	NA	TRBJ2-5	NA	17	TGTGCCAGCAGTTTTCCTGGGGGCAGTAGCATACAAGAGACCCAGTACTTC	CASSFPGGSSIQETQYF
TRBV14	NA	TRBJ1-6	TRBD1	15	TGTGCCAGCAGTTCCACAGGGGCATTAAATTCACCCCTCCACTTT	CASSSTGALNSPLHF
TRBV2	few	TRBJ2-7	TRBD2	13	TGTGCCAGCAAACCGGGACTATGGAACGAGCAGTACTTC	CASKPGLWNEQYF
TRBV4-1	NA	TRBJ1-2	NA	15	TGCGCCAGCACCTTAGTTGCAGGTTCCTTTTATGGCTACACCTTC	CASTLVAGSFYGYTF
TRBV4-1	few	TRBJ2-5	NA	15	TGCGCCAGCAGCCAGATACTAAGGGGCCAAGAGACCCAGTACTTC	CASSQILRGQETQYF
TRBV5-6	NA	TRBJ2-3	TRBD2	16	TGTGCCAGCAGCTGGACTAGCGGGGGGAACACAGATACGCAGTATTTT	CASSWTSGGNTDTQYF
TRBV5-8	few	TRBJ1-6	NA	11	TGTGCCAGCAGCTACCCCGGGACCCTCCACTTT	CASSYPGTLHF
TRBV27	NA	TRBJ2-7	TRBD1	14	TGTGCCAGCAGTTCCTCCAGGACAGGGTTCGAGCAGTACTTC	CASSSSRTGFEQYF
TRBV7-2	once	TRBJ2-1	NA	13	TGTGCCAGCAGCTTAGGGCCAAACAATGAGCAGTTCTTC	CASSLGPNNEQFF
TRBV5-8	NA	TRBJ1-1	TRBD1	14	TGTGCCAGCAGCAAGGGACAGGGGAACACTGAAGCTTTCTTT	CASSKGQGNTEAFF
TRBV4-3	NA	TRBJ2-6	NA	17	TGCGCCAGCAGCCAAGATCCGTCAGCCTCTGGGGCCAACGTCCTGACTTTC	CASSQDPSASGANVLTF
TRBV7-9	NA	TRBJ2-3	TRBD2	17	TGTGCCAGCAGCTGGAGGACGGGAGGTTTCCGCACAGATACGCAGTATTTT	CASSWRTGGFRTDTQYF
TRBV7-9	few	TRBJ2-3	TRBD1	15	TGTGCCAGCAGCTTGGGACAGGGGGAGACAGATACGCAGTATTTT	CASSLGQGETDTQYF
TRBV7-9	NA	TRBJ2-2	NA	14	TGTGCCAGCCTCAGGACAGAAGCGGCCGGGGAGCTGTTTTTT	CASLRTEAAGELFF
TRBV5-6	few	TRBJ1-1	TRBD1	15	TGTGCCAGCAGCTACCAGGACAGGGAAAATTCTGAAGCTTTCTTT	CASSYQDRENSEAFF
TRBV5-1	NA	TRBJ2-6	NA	14	TGCGCCAGCAGCTTGGAGTCTGGGGCCAACGTCCTGACTTTC	CASSLESGANVLTF
TRBV4-1	NA	TRBJ2-6	TRBD2	15	TGCGCCAGCAGCCATGGGAGGGCTGGGGCCAACGTCCTGACTTTC	CASSHGRAGANVLTF
TRBV7-8	NA	TRBJ1-4	NA	16	TGTGCCAGCACCCGTGAGAGGGTGAGGGGTAATGAAAAACTGTTTTTT	CASTRERVRGNEKLFF
TRBV10-2	NA	TRBJ1-1	NA	14	TGCGCCAGCAATTCAGGGTATGCGGCCACTGAAGCTTTCTTT	CASNSGYAATEAFF
TRBV27	NA	TRBJ2-4	NA	13	TGTGCCAGCAGTTTGCGGGTTTCAGACATTCAGTACTTC	CASSLRVSDIQYF
TRBV5-1	NA	TRBJ2-3	NA	13	TGCGCCAGCAGCTTGGAAGGGGGAGATACGCAGTATTTT	CASSLEGGDTQYF
TRBV6-5	NA	TRBJ1-1	TRBD1	11	TGTGCCAGCAGGTGGGACAGAAAAGCTTTCTTT	CASRWDRKAFF
TRBV27	once	TRBJ1-2	NA	13	TGTGCCAGCAGTTTCGGGCAGTTCTATGGCTACACCTTC	CASSFGQFYGYTF
TRBV6-1	NA	TRBJ2-3	NA	16	TGTGCCAGCAGTGAAGGCCAGGGGGGACTCACAGATACGCAGTATTTT	CASSEGQGGLTDTQYF
TRBV6-5	NA	TRBJ1-1	NA	13	TGTGCCAGCAGTAGGACGAGGGCCACTGAAGCTTTCTTT	CASSRTRATEAFF
TRBV19	NA	TRBJ1-2	TRBD1	16	TGTGCCAGTAGTATAGTTGGACAGGGGTCTAACTATGGCTACACCTTC	CASSIVGQGSNYGYTF
TRBV30	NA	TRBJ2-2	NA	14	TGTGCCTGGAGTGTACGGAGGAACACCGGGGAGCTGTTTTTT	CAWSVRRNTGELFF
TRBV5-6	NA	TRBJ2-1	TRBD1	14	TGTGCCAGCAGCACAGGACAGGGGGCTGATGAGCAGTTCTTC	CASSTGQGADEQFF
TRBV6-2/TRBV6-3	NA	TRBJ2-3	TRBD2	19	TGTGCCAGCAGTTACCCGTCGGGACTAGCGGGGGCTGCTGGAGATACGCAGTATTTT	CASSYPSGLAGAAGDTQYF
TRBV5-4	NA	TRBJ1-2	NA	16	TGTGCCAGCAGCTTGGCCGGGAATTTACCGAACTATGGCTACACCTTC	CASSLAGNLPNYGYTF
TRBV5-1	NA	TRBJ1-1	TRBD1	15	TGCGCCAGCAGCTTGGCGGGGACAGCGAACACTGAAGCTTTCTTT	CASSLAGTANTEAFF
TRBV4-1	NA	TRBJ2-4	NA	16	TGCGCCAGCAGCCCAACCCTCGTAGTTGTACGAAACATTCAGTACTTC	CASSPTLVVVRNIQYF
TRBV25-1	NA	TRBJ1-2	NA	13	TGTGCCAGCAGTGAATCGGTTAACTATGGCTACACCTTC	CASSESVNYGYTF
TRBV12-3/TRBV12-4	NA	TRBJ1-3	NA	13	TGTGCCAGCAGTTTCCAGGGTGGAAACACCATATATTTT	CASSFQGGNTIYF
TRBV5-1	once	TRBJ2-1	NA	14	TGCGCCAGCAGCTTGGAGGGGACCAACAATGAGCAGTTCTTC	CASSLEGTNNEQFF
TRBV6-6	NA	TRBJ1-4	NA	15	TGTGCCAGCATCCTCGGGGCAGCAACTAATGAAAAACTGTTTTTT	CASILGAATNEKLFF
TRBV7-2	NA	TRBJ2-1	NA	14	TGTGCCAGCAGCTTACAGGGGAGAGGGAATGAGCAGTTCTTC	CASSLQGRGNEQFF
TRBV2	NA	TRBJ1-5	NA	12	TGTGCCAGCAGTGAATCCCACCAGCCCCAGCATTTT	CASSESHQPQHF
TRBV11-2	NA	TRBJ2-5	NA	13	TGTGCCAGCAGCTTAGTGGTGTTAGAGACCCAGTACTTC	CASSLVVLETQYF
TRBV14	NA	TRBJ2-3	TRBD1	15	TGTGCCAGCAGCCGTCCCGGGACAGGAGGGCATACGCAGTATTTT	CASSRPGTGGHTQYF
TRBV29-1	NA	TRBJ1-2	TRBD1	13	TGCAGCGCCACATCGACAGGGAACTATGGCTACACCTTC	CSATSTGNYGYTF
TRBV12-2	NA	TRBJ1-3	NA	15	TGTGCAAGTCGCCCGGACAGGGGTAGGATAAACACCATATATTTT	CASRPDRGRINTIYF
TRBV5-1	once	TRBJ2-3	TRBD2	15	TGCGCCAGCTCCACTAGCGGGGGGACCACAGATACGCAGTATTTT	CASSTSGGTTDTQYF